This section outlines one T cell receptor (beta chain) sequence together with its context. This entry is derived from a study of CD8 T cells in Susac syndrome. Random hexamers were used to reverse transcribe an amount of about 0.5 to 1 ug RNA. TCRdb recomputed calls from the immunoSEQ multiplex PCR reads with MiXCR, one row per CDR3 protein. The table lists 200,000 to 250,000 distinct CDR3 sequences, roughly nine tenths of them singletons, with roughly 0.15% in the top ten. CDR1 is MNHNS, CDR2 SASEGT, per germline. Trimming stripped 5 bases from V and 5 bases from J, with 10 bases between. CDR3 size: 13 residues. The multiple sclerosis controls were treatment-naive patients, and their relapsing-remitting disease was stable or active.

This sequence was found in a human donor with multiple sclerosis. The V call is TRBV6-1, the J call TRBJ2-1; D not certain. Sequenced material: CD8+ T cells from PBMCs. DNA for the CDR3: TGTGCCAGCAGTAACCTAGGAGACAATGAGCAGTTCTTC. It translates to CASSNLGDNEQFF.